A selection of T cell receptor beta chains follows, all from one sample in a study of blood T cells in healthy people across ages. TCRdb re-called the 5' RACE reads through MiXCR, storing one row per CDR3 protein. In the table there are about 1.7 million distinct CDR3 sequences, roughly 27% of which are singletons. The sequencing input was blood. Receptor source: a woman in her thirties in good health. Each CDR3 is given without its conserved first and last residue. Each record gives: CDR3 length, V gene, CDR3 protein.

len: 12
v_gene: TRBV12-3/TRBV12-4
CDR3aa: ASTGDREQETQY

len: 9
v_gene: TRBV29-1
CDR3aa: SVYSQETQY

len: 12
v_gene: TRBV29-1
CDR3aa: SVGDTGGDEKLF

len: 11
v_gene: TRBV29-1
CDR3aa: SAIVGGAQTQY

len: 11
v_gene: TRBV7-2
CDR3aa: ASTRDRLDTQY

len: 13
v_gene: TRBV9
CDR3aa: ASSATGRVNYGYT

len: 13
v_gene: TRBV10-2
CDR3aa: ASSGEGSSYNEQF

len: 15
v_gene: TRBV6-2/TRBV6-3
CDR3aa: ASRFRHTTLGIYGYT

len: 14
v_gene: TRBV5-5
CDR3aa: TSSWGLGQGVGEQF

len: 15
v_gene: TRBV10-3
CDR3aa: AISPGRDRGPHQPQH

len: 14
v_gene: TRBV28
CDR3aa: ASSSCARTLSYEQY

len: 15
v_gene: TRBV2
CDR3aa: ASSAGTTSSLYNEQF

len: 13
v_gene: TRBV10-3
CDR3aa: AISGGLAGANTQY

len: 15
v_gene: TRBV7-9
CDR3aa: ASSYPRLAGSTGTQY

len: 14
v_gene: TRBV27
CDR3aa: ASSFTGQGLSDTQY

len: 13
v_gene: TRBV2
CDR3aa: ASRTSGASTDTQY

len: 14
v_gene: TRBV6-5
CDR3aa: ASSPGLAGGVEAQY

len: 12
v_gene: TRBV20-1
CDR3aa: SVGGQGARDEQF

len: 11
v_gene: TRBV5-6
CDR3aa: ASTPKANYGYT

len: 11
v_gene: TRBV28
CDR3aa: ASRGVRNSPLH

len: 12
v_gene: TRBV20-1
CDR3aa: SARSELKNSPLH

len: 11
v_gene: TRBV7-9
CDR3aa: ASFEPYLDEQY

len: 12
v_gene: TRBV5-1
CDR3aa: ASSRPGQNTEAF

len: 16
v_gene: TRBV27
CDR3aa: ASSVEPGPAGAYNEQF

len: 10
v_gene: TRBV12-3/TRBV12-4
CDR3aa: ATSGRSYGQY

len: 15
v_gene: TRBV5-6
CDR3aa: ASSPSVNRGRPGELF

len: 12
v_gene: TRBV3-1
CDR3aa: ASSQQVTNEKLF

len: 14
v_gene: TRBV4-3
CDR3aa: ASSQDLTLANNEQF

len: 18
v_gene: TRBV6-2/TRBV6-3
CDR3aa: ASSPRRLSGRGASSDEQY

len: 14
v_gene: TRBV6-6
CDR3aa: ASSSPTRSLSDTQY

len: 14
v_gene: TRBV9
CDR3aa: ASSMQWAANTDTQY

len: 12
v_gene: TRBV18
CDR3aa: ASSPVGGYDEQY

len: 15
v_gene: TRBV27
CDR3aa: ASSALAGLNSYNEQF

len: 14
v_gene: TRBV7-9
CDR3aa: ASSLAYGGAEETQY

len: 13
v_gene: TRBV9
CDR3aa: ASGVGTGGAYEQY

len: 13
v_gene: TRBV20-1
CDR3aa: SAGGWQGEDYGYT

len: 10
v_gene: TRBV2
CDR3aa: AEHRVVGEQY

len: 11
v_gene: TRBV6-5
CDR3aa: ASSGQVDQPQH

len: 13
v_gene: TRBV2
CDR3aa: ASCRDRGVDYEQY